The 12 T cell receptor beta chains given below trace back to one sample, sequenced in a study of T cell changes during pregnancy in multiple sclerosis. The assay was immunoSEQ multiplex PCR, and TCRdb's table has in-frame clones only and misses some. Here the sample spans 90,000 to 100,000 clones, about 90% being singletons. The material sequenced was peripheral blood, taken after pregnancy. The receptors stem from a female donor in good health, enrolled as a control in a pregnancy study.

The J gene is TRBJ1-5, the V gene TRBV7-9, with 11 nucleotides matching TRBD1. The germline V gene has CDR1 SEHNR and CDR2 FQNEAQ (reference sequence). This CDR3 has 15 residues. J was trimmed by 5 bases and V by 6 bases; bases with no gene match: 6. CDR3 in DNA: TGTGCCAGCAGTCGTGGACAGGGGGCCTATCAGCCCCAGCATTTT. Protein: CASSRGQGAYQPQHF.

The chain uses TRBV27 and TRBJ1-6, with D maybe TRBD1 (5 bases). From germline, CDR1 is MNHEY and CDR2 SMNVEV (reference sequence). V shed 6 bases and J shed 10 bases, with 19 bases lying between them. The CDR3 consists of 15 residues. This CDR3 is CASRSPQAMESPLHF. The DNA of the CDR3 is TGTGCCAGCAGGAGCCCACAGGCCATGGAATCACCCCTCCACTTT.

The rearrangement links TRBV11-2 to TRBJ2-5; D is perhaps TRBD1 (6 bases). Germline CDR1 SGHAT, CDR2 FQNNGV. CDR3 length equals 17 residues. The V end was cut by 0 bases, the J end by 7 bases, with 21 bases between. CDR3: CASSLDPLQGRIGTQYF. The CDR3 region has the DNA TGTGCCAGCAGCTTAGACCCATTACAGGGACGGATAGGGACCCAGTACTTC.

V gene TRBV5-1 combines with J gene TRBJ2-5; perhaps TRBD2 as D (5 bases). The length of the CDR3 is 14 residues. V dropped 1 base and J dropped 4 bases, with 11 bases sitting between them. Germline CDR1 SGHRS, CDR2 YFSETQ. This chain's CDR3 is CASSLNGIGETQYF. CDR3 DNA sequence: TGCGCCAGCAGCTTGAACGGGATCGGAGAGACCCAGTACTTC.

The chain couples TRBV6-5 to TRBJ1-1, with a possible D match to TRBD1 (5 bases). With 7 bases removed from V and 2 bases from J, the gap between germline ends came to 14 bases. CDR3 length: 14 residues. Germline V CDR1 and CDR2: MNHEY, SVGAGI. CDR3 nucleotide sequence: TGTGCCAGCACACGCGGGACCTTAAACACTGAAGCTTTCTTT. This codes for CASTRGTLNTEAFF.

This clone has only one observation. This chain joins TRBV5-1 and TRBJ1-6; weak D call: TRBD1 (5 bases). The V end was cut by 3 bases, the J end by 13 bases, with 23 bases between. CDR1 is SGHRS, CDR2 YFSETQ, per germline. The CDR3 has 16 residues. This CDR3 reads CASSSGGEVEGYPLHF. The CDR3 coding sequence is TGCGCCAGCAGCTCGGGGGGGGAGGTTGAAGGATATCCCCTCCACTTT.

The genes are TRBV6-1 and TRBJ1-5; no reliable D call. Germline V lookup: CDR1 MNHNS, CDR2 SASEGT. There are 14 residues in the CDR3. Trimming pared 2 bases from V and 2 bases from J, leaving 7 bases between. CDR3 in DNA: TGTGCCAGCAGTGAAAGGCGGGGCAATCAGCCCCAGCATTTT. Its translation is CASSERRGNQPQHF.

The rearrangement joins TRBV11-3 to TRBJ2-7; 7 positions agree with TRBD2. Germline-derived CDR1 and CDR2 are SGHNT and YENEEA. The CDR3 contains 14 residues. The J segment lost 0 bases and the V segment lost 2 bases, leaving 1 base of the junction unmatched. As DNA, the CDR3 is TGTGCCAGCAGCTTACGGGGGGACTCCTACGAGCAGTACTTC. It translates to CASSLRGDSYEQYF. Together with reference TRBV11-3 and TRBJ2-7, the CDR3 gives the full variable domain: EAGVVQSPRYKIIEKKQPVAFWCNPISGHNTLYWYLQNLGQGPELLIRYENEEAVDDSQLPKDRFSAERLKGVDSTLKIQPAELGDSAVYLCASSLRGDSYEQYFGPGTRLTVT.

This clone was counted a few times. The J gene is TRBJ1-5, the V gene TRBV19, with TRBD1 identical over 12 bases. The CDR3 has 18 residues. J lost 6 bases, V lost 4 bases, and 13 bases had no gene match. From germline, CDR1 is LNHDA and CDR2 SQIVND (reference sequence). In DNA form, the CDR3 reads TGTGCCAGTAGTACCATAGAGGCCGGGACAGGGGGCCGTCAGCCCCAGCATTTT. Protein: CASSTIEAGTGGRQPQHF.

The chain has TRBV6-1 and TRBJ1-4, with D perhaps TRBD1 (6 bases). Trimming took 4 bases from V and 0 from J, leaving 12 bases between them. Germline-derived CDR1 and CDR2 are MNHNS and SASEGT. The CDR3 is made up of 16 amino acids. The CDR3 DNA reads TGTGCCAGCAGTGGAGGGGGGGGGACAACTAATGAAAAACTGTTTTTT. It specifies CASSGGGGTTNEKLFF.

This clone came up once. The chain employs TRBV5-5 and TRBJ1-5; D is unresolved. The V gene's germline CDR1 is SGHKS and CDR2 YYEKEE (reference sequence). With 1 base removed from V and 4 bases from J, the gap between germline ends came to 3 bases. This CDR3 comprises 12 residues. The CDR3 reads CASSLYNQPQHF. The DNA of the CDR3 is TGTGCCAGCAGCTTGTATAATCAGCCCCAGCATTTT. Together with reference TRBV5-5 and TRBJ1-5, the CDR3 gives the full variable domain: DAGVTQSPTHLIKTRGQQVTLRCSPISGHKSVSWYQQVLGQGPQFIFQYYEKEERGRGNFPDRFSARQFPNYSSELNVNALLLGDSALYLCASSLYNQPQHFGDGTRLSIL.

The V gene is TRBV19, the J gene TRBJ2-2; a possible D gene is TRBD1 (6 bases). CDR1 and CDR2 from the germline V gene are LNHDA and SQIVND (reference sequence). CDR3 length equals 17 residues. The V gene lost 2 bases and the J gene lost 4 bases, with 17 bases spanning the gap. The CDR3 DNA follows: TGTGCCAGTAGTATAAGGGCAAGGACAGAGAGCACCGGGGAGCTGTTTTTT. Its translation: CASSIRARTESTGELFF.